This T cell receptor beta chain was found in a study of brain T cells in children with intractable seizures. With regard to this clone: No antigen is known for it.

Notes on the study in general: Absence of clones before surgery may stem from lower sequencing depth. HCMV serostatus was not known, and viral specificity came from CDR3 similarity only.

CDR3 length equals 11 residues. Germline V gene sequence: CDR1 LNHDA, CDR2 SQIVND (reference sequence). Trimming left V 6 bases short and J 11 bases short, with 11 bases between. Only in-frame clones appear in the TCRdb table, and some are missing; sequencing was by immunoSEQ multiplex PCR. The table lists about 64,000 clones, roughly 95% of them singletons. Surgery cases with the highest brain T cell transcript signatures were chosen for sequencing. At least one anti-epileptic drug was given before surgery. The chain couples TRBV19 to TRBJ1-5, with D possibly TRBD1 on 5 matching bases. The input for sequencing was peripheral blood, taken at surgery. The clonotype originates from a boy in the first two years of life with focal cortical dysplasia and intractable seizures. The CDR3, as DNA: TGTGCCAGTAGCCCTGGGGGGGCCCAGCATTTT. Encoded protein: CASSPGGAQHF. The variable domain in full, completed from reference TRBV19 and TRBJ1-5, reads DGGITQSPKYLFRKEGQNVTLSCEQNLNHDAMYWYRQDPGQGLRLIYYSQIVNDFQKGDIAEGYSVSREKKESFPLTVTSAQKNPTAFYLCASSPGGAQHFGDGTRLSIL.